The next 32 T cell receptor beta chains were all read from a single sample in a study of blood T cell repertoires in COVID-19 (dated by TCRdb to 2020 to 2022). Libraries were built with the immunoSEQ multiplex PCR assay. The source is immuneACCESS, and TCRdb retained only in-frame sequences with V and J called. Part of the clones is not carried over; for the studies checked, unresolved V genes explain less than half of this, and the remainder is unexplained. The sample includes 150,000 to 200,000 clones, with more than 85% observed a single time. Together, the top ten hold roughly 7% of the sample. Specimen: peripheral blood. These receptors all come from a woman aged 80 or over in a cohort sampled during active or convalescent COVID-19.

The chain couples TRBV28 to TRBJ2-7; D ambiguous. Germline-derived CDR1 and CDR2 are MDHEN and SYDVKM. The germline V and J ends were trimmed by 2 bases and 2 bases, with 13 bases remaining between them. The CDR3 contains 15 residues. Written as DNA, the CDR3 is TGTGCCAGCAGTTTACCAGGTACAGTCACCTACGAGCAGTACTTC. Encoded protein: CASSLPGTVTYEQYF.

V usage is TRBV11-3 and J usage is TRBJ2-3; perhaps TRBD2 as D (6 bases). Germline V lookup: CDR1 SGHNT, CDR2 YENEEA. The length of the CDR3 is 15 residues. Trimming stripped 3 bases from V and 0 bases from J, with 10 bases between. The CDR3 reads CASSFGTASTDTQYF. CDR3 DNA sequence: TGTGCCAGCAGCTTTGGGACTGCCAGCACAGATACGCAGTATTTT.

The rearrangement uses TRBV15 and TRBJ2-7, with D perhaps TRBD1 (6 bases). The CDR3 consists of 22 residues. Trimming cost V 3 bases and J 3 bases, with 36 bases left between them. Germline V lookup: CDR1 LNHNV, CDR2 YYDKDF (reference sequence). CDR3 in DNA: TGTGCCACCAGCAGGGGGTTTTACATAGGGGGACGGACGGTTCGGATCTTCTACGAGCAGTACTTC. Encoded protein: CATSRGFYIGGRTVRIFYEQYF.

The V gene is TRBV5-4, the J gene TRBJ1-4; TRBD1 aligns across 7 bases. CDR1 is SGHNT, CDR2 YYREEE, per germline (reference sequence). The CDR3 loop spans 15 amino acids. Trimming at V came to 4 bases and at J to 3 bases, leaving 6 bases not matched to a gene. CDR3 region: CASSRDRESNEKLFF. The CDR3 nucleotides are TGTGCCAGCAGCAGAGACAGGGAATCTAATGAAAAACTGTTTTTT.

V is TRBV5-1 and J is TRBJ1-3, with TRBD1 as a possible D gene (5 bases). V was pared by 3 bases and J by 0 bases, with 10 bases between. Germline V gene sequence: CDR1 SGHRS, CDR2 YFSETQ. The CDR3 totals 15 residues. CDR3 sequence: CASSSRVGSGNTIYF. In nucleotides, the CDR3 is TGCGCCAGCAGCTCCAGGGTAGGCTCTGGAAACACCATATATTTT.

This clone was seen more than once but under ten times. The CDR3 DNA is TGTGCCAGCAAAGTCCGGACAGGGGGCTCCTACGAGCAGTACGTC. Residues: CASKVRTGGSYEQYV. The chain links TRBV5-6 to TRBJ2-7; TRBD1 matches at 10 bases. Germline V gene sequence: CDR1 SGHDT, CDR2 YYEEEE. This CDR3 is built from 15 residues. V shed 6 bases, J shed 0 bases, and the junction held 6 bases outside the gene matches.

The chain links TRBV6-2 or TRBV6-3 to TRBJ2-1; D gene ambiguous. The CDR3 loop spans 14 amino acids. V was shortened by 5 bases and J by 4 bases, with 12 bases between the two germline ends. The V gene's germline CDR1 is MNHEY and CDR2 SVGEGT. The CDR3 spells CASSRVSTYNEQFF. Here the CDR3 DNA reads TGTGCCAGCAGTCGCGTCTCCACGTACAATGAGCAGTTCTTC.

The sample holds one count of this clone. The chain employs TRBV30 and TRBJ2-5; tentatively, D is TRBD1 (5 bases). Germline-derived CDR1 and CDR2 are GTSNPN and SVGIG (reference sequence). V gave up 1 base and J gave up 2 bases, with 14 bases separating them. The CDR3 is 15 residues long. The CDR3 sequence is CAWSGGQSSQETQYF. Written as DNA, the CDR3 is TGTGCCTGGAGTGGGGGCCAGAGCTCTCAAGAGACCCAGTACTTC.

The rearrangement links TRBV11-2 to TRBJ2-1; 8 nucleotides match TRBD2. Trimming took 5 bases from V and 6 from J; bases not matched to a gene: 9. Germline-derived CDR1 and CDR2 are SGHAT and FQNNGV. The CDR3 is 15 amino acids. The CDR3 nucleotides are TGTGCCAGCAGCCGACCGGGACTAGTAAGCAATGAGCAGTTCTTC. It yields the protein CASSRPGLVSNEQFF.

V gene TRBV27 combines with J gene TRBJ1-1, with a weak D call TRBD1 (6 bases). The germline V gene encodes CDR1 MNHEY and CDR2 SMNVEV (reference sequence). The CDR3 length is 14 residues. The germline V and J ends were trimmed by 5 bases and 3 bases, with 13 bases remaining between them. CDR3 bases: TGTGCCAGCAGTCTACAGGGTATCCACACTGAAGCTTTCTTT. It codes for CASSLQGIHTEAFF.

The chain is built from TRBV27 and TRBJ1-2; D not resolved. The CDR3 consists of 17 residues. Trimming took off 0 bases at V and 8 bases at J, with 22 bases between the two ends. Germline CDR1 is MNHEY and CDR2 is SMNVEV (reference sequence). Here the CDR3 DNA reads TGTGCCAGCAGTTTATCGGGGATAGGGCGGACCCGCGGGGGCTACACCTTC. This gives the protein CASSLSGIGRTRGGYTF.

The gene calls are TRBV2 and TRBJ1-6; 10 bases are shared with TRBD1. The J segment lost 10 bases and the V segment lost 8 bases, leaving 8 bases of the junction unmatched. Germline V gives CDR1 SNHLY, CDR2 FYNNEI. This CDR3 spans 14 amino acids. DNA of the CDR3: TGTGCCAGCGGGGGACAGGGGATAGGGTCACCCCTCCACTTT. Translated, it gives CASGGQGIGSPLHF.

The chain has TRBV25-1 and TRBJ1-5, with 7 bases matching TRBD1. Germline V gene data show CDR1 as MGHDK and CDR2 as SYGVNS. This CDR3 is 16 amino acids long. The V segment lost 5 bases and the J segment 4 bases; nucleotides outside the gene matches: 11. The CDR3 reads CASSPHRGIGNQPQHF. The CDR3 nucleotides are TGTGCCAGCAGTCCCCACAGGGGTATAGGGAATCAGCCCCAGCATTTT.

The J gene is TRBJ1-4, the V gene TRBV18, with a tentative D call TRBD1 (5 bases). The CDR3 covers 16 residues. Per the germline V gene, CDR1 is KGHSH and CDR2 is LQKENI. Trimming left V 2 bases short and J 0 bases short, with 10 bases between. For the CDR3, the DNA is TGTGCCAGCTCACCAAAACGGGGGACAACTAATGAAAAACTGTTTTTT. This gives the protein CASSPKRGTTNEKLFF. Drawing the rest from reference TRBV18 and TRBJ1-4, the complete variable domain is NAGVMQNPRHLVRRRGQEARLRCSPMKGHSHVYWYRQLPEEGLKFMVYLQKENIIDESGMPKERFSAEFPKEGPSILRIQQVVRGDSAAYFCASSPKRGTTNEKLFFGSGTQLSVL.

The rearrangement joins TRBV7-2 to TRBJ2-7; 15 positions agree with TRBD2. The CDR3 has 19 residues. Germline CDR1 reads SGHTA; CDR2 reads FQGNSA. J lost 2 bases, V lost 5 bases, and 13 bases had no gene match. CDR3 coding DNA: TGTGCCAGCAGCCCAGGGACTAAGGGACTAGCGGGGGGAACCTACGAGCAGTACTTC. Amino acids: CASSPGTKGLAGGTYEQYF.

The chain recombines TRBV18 with TRBJ1-1; D unclear. Germline values: CDR1 KGHSH, CDR2 LQKENI. Trimming stripped 3 bases from V and 1 base from J, with 9 bases between. The CDR3 has 14 residues. The CDR3 nucleotides read TGTGCCAGCTCACCTCTCGGTGGGAACACTGAAGCTTTCTTT. Amino acid sequence: CASSPLGGNTEAFF.

V gene TRBV5-1 combines with J gene TRBJ2-3; D is ambiguous. This CDR3 is 14 amino acids long. Germline V lookup: CDR1 SGHRS, CDR2 YFSETQ. Trimming pared 2 bases from V and 0 bases from J, leaving 7 bases between. CDR3 in DNA: TGCGCCAGCAGCTTCGCTGAGAGCACAGATACGCAGTATTTT. This encodes CASSFAESTDTQYF.

V usage is TRBV27 and J usage is TRBJ1-3; D remains unclear. The V end was cut by 2 bases, the J end by 4 bases, with 9 bases between. This CDR3 region has 14 residues. Germline V gene lookup returns CDR1 MNHEY and CDR2 SMNVEV (reference sequence). CDR3 amino acids: CASSLGFGGNTIYF. For the CDR3, the DNA is TGTGCCAGCAGTTTAGGGTTCGGGGGAAACACCATATATTTT.

This sequence joins TRBV4-3 and TRBJ1-4; D unclear. Germline CDR1 is LGHNA and CDR2 is YSLEER. Trimming removed 5 bases at V and 5 bases at J, with 18 bases between. This CDR3 contains 16 residues. DNA of the CDR3: TGCGCCAGCAGCGCGTACACGGGCCCGGGGAATGAAAAACTGTTTTTT. Its protein is CASSAYTGPGNEKLFF.

The chain couples TRBV15 to TRBJ2-2; 7 bases are shared with TRBD2. Germline-derived CDR1 and CDR2 are LNHNV and YYDKDF (reference sequence). V trimming: 8 bases; J trimming: 0 bases; junction bases outside the gene matches: 6. The CDR3 loop spans 15 amino acids. In nucleotides, the CDR3 is TGTGCCACCTCTTTGGGAGGGGCGAACACCGGGGAGCTGTTTTTT. Its protein product is CATSLGGANTGELFF.

The chain has TRBV19 and TRBJ1-6, with D maybe TRBD1 (5 bases). The CDR3 covers 16 residues. V dropped 1 base and J dropped 6 bases, with 13 bases sitting between them. Germline CDR1 reads LNHDA; CDR2 reads SQIVND (reference sequence). CDR3 loop: CASSIGGGLFNSPLHF. The CDR3 coding sequence is TGTGCCAGTAGTATAGGGGGCGGCCTTTTTAATTCACCCCTCCACTTT.

This chain links TRBV27 with TRBJ2-6; 10 nucleotides line up with TRBD1. Trimming at V came to 5 bases and at J to 4 bases, leaving 5 bases not matched to a gene. The germline V gene has CDR1 MNHEY and CDR2 SMNVEV (reference sequence). This CDR3 contains 16 residues. CDR3 coding DNA: TGTGCCAGCAGTCCGGGACAGGGGACCGGGGCCAACGTCCTGACTTTC. Translating it yields CASSPGQGTGANVLTF.

This chain links TRBV28 with TRBJ1-4, with D tentatively TRBD1 (6 bases). CDR1 MDHEN and CDR2 SYDVKM come from the germline V gene. The V end was cut by 6 bases, the J end by 3 bases, with 11 bases between. This CDR3 region has 14 residues. This CDR3 is CASSQQGANEKLFF. CDR3 nucleotides: TGTGCCAGCAGCCAACAGGGAGCTAATGAAAAACTGTTTTTT.

The rearrangement joins TRBV19 to TRBJ1-4, with 8 bases aligning to TRBD1. V lost 5 bases to trimming and J lost 3 bases; unmatched junction nucleotides: 11. From germline, CDR1 is LNHDA and CDR2 SQIVND (reference sequence). This CDR3 contains 17 residues. The CDR3 loop reads CASSPWTGREANEKLFF. The CDR3 DNA sequence: TGTGCCAGTAGTCCCTGGACAGGGAGGGAAGCTAATGAAAAACTGTTTTTT.

The chain links TRBV9 to TRBJ1-1; TRBD1 is a possible D gene (6 bases). The CDR3 runs to 14 residues. V was pared by 5 bases and J by 3 bases, with 14 bases between. CDR1 is SGDLS and CDR2 is YYNGEE in the germline V gene. CDR3 nucleotide sequence: TGTGCCAGCAGTGATACAGGGCGGGACACTGAAGCTTTCTTT. It is translated as CASSDTGRDTEAFF.

V gene TRBV16 combines with J gene TRBJ2-7; the D is unclear. Germline lookup yields CDR1 KGHSY and CDR2 FQNENV. Trimming left V 2 bases short and J 0 bases short, with 14 bases between. The CDR3 sequence is 16 residues long. As DNA, the CDR3 is TGTGCCAGCAGCCAACCTAACTGGTACGGCTCCTACGAGCAGTACTTC. Translation gives CASSQPNWYGSYEQYF.

J is TRBJ1-3 and V is TRBV9; D possibly corresponds to TRBD1 (5 bases). The CDR3 has 15 residues. Germline CDR1 is SGDLS and CDR2 is YYNGEE. Deletions cut 0 bases from V and 2 bases from J, with 9 bases between. The CDR3 DNA sequence: TGTGCCAGCAGCGTAGGGAGGGGCACTGGAAACACCATATATTTT. Amino acid sequence: CASSVGRGTGNTIYF.

The chain employs TRBV27 and TRBJ1-1; 7 bases are a match to TRBD1. The length of the CDR3 is 15 residues. CDR1 and CDR2 from the germline V gene are MNHEY and SMNVEV (reference sequence). With 0 bases clipped from V and 8 bases from J, the junction kept 9 bases outside the gene matches. CDR3 region: CASSLSTLGQQEAFF. As DNA, the CDR3 is TGTGCCAGCAGTTTATCAACCCTGGGACAGCAAGAAGCTTTCTTT.

The rearrangement joins TRBV19 to TRBJ1-1; 7 positions agree with TRBD1. Looked up from germline, CDR1 is LNHDA and CDR2 is SQIVND (reference sequence). V lost 3 bases and J lost 2; bases outside the gene matches: 12. The CDR3 is 17 residues long. CDR3 loop: CASSILGRGESNTEAFF. The CDR3 coding sequence is TGTGCCAGTAGTATCCTAGGCAGGGGGGAGTCAAACACTGAAGCTTTCTTT. Complete variable domain (other parts from reference TRBV19 and TRBJ1-1): DGGITQSPKYLFRKEGQNVTLSCEQNLNHDAMYWYRQDPGQGLRLIYYSQIVNDFQKGDIAEGYSVSREKKESFPLTVTSAQKNPTAFYLCASSILGRGESNTEAFFGQGTRLTVV.

This sequence joins TRBV12-3 or TRBV12-4 and TRBJ1-2; possible D gene TRBD1, 5 bases. Trimming left V 6 bases short and J 7 bases short, with 15 bases between. This CDR3 is built from 13 residues. CDR3 residues: CASRSHGGVGYTF. The CDR3 bases are TGTGCCAGCAGATCCCACGGGGGGGTTGGCTACACCTTC.

The V and J genes are TRBV18 and TRBJ1-5, with 11 bases fitting TRBD1. Germline loops: CDR1 KGHSH, CDR2 LQKENI. The CDR3 has 16 residues. After removal of 2 bases from V and 1 base from J, the junction contained 1 base not matched to a gene. The CDR3 region has the DNA TGTGCCAGCTCACCAGGGACAGGGGGAAGCAATCAGCCCCAGCATTTT. Protein: CASSPGTGGSNQPQHF.

The CDR3 nucleotides are TGCGCCAGCAGCTCGACCAGGACAGCTACCGGGGAGCTGTTTTTT. Translated: CASSSTRTATGELFF. J is TRBJ2-2 and V is TRBV5-1, with D perhaps TRBD1 (6 bases). This CDR3 is built from 15 residues. Germline assignment: CDR1 SGHRS and CDR2 YFSETQ. Trimming shortened V by 3 bases and J by 5 bases, and 14 bases separated the two germline ends. Full variable domain (outside the CDR3, taken from reference TRBV5-1 and TRBJ2-2): KAGVTQTPRYLIKTRGQQVTLSCSPISGHRSVSWYQQTPGQGLQFLFEYFSETQRNKGNFPGRFSGRQFSNSRSEMNVSTLELGDSALYLCASSSTRTATGELFFGEGSRLTVL.